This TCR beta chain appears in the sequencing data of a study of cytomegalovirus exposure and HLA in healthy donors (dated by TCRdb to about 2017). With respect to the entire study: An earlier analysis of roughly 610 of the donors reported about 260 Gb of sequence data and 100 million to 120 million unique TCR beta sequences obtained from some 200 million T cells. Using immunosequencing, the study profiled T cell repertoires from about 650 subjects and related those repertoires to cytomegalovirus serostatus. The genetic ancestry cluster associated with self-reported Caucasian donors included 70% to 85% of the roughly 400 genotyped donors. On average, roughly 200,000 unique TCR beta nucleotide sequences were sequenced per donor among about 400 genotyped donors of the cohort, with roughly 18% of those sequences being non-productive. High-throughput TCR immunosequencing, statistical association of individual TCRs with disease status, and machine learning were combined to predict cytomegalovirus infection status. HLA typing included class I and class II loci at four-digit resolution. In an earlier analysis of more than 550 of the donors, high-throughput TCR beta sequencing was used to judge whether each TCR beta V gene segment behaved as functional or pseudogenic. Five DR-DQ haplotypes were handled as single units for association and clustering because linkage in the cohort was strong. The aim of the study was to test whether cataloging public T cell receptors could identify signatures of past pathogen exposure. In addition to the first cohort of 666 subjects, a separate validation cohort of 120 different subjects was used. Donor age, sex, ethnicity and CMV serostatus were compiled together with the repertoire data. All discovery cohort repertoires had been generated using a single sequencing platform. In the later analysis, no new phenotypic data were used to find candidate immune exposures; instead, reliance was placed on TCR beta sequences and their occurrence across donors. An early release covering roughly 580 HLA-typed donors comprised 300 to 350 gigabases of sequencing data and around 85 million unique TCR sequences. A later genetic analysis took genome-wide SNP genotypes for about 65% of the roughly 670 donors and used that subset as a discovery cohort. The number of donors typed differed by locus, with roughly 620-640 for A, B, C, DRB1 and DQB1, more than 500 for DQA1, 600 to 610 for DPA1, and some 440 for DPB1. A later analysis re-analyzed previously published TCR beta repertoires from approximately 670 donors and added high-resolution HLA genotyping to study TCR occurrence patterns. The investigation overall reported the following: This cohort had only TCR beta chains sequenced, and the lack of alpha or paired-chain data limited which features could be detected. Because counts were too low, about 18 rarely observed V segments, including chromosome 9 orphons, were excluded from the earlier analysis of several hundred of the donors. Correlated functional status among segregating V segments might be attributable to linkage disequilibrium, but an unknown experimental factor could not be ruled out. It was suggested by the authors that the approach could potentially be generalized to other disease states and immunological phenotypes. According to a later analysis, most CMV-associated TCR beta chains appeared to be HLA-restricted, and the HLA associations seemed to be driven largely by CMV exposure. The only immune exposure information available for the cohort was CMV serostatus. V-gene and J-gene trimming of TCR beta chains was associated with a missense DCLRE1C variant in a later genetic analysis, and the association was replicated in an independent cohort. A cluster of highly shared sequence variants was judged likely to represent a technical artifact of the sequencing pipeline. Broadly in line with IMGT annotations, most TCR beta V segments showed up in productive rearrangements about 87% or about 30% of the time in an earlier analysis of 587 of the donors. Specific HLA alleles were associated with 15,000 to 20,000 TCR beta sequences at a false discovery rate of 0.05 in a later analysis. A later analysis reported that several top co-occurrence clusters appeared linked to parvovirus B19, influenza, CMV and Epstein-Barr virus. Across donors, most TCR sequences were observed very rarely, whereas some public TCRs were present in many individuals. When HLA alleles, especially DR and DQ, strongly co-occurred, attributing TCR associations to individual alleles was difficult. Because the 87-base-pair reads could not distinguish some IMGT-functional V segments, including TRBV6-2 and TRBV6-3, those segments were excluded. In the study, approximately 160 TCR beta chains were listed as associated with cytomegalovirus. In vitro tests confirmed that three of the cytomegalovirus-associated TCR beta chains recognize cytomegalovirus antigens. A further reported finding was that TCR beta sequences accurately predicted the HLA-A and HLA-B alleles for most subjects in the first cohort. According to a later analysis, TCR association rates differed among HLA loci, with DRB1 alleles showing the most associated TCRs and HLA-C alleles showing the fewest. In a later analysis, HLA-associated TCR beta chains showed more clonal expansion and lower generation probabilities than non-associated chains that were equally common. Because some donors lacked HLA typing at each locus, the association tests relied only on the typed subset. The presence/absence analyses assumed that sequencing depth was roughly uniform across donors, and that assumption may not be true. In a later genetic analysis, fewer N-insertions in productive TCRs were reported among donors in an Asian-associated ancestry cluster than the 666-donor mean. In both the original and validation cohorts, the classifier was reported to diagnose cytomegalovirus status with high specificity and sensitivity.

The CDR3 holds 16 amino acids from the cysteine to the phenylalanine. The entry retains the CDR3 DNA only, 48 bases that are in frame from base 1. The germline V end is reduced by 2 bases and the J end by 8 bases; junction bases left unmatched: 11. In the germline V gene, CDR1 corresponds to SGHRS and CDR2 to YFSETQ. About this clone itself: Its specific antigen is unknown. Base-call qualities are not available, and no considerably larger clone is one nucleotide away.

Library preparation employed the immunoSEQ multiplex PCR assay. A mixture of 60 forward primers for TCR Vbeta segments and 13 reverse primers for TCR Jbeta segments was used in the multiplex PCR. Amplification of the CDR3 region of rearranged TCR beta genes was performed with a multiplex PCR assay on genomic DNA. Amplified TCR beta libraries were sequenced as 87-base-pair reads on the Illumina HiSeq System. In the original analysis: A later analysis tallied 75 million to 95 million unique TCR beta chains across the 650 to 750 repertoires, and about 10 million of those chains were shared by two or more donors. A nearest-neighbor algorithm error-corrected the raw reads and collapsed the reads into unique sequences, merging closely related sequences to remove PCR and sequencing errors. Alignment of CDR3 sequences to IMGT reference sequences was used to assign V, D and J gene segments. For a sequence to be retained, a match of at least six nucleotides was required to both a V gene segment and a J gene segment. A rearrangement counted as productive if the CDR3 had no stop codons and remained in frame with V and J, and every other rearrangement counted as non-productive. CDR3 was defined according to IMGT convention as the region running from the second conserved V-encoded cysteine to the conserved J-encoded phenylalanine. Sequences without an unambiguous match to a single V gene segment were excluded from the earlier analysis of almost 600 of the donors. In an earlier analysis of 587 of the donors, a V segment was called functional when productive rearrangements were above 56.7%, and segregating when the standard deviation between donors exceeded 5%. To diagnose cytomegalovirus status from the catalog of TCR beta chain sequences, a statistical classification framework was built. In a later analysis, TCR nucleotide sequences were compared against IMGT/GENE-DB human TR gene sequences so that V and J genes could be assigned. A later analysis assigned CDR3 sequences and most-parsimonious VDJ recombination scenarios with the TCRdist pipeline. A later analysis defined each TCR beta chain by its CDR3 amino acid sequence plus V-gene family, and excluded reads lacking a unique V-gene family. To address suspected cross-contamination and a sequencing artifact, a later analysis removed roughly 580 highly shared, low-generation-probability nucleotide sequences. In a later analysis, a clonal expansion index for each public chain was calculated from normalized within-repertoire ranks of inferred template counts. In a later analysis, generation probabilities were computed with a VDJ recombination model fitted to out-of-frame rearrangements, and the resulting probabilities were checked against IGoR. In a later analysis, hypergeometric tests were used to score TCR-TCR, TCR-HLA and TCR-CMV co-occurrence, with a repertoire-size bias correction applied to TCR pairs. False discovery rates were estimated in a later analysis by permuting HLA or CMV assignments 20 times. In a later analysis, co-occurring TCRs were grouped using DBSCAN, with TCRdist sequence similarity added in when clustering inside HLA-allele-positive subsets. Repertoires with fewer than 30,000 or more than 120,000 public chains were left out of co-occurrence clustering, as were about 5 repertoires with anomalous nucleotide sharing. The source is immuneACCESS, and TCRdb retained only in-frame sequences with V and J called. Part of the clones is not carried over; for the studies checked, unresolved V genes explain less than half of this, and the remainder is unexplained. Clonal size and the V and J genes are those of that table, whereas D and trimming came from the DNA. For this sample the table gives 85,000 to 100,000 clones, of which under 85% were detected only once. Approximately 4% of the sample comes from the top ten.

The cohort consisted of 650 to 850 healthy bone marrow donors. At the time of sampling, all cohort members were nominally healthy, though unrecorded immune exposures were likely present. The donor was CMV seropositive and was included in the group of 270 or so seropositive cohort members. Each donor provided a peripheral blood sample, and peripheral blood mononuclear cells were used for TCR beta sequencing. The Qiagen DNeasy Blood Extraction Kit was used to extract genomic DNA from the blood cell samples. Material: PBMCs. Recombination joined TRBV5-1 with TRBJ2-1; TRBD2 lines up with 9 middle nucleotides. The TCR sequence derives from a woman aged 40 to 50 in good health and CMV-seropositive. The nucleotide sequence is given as TGCGCCAGCAGCTTCGGCCGGGCGGGGGGGGGCGATGAGCAGTTCTTC. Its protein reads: CASSFGRAGGGDEQFF.